The next 31 T cell receptor beta chains were all read from a single sample in a study of CD8+CD57+ T cells in acquired aplastic anemia. According to the study, genomic DNA was the template for TCR beta VDJ and CDR3 profiling. Using its own MiXCR run on the reads, TCRdb lists one record per CDR3 protein. The data contain roughly 16,000 distinct CDR3 sequences, around two fifths of them seen just once; the ten biggest clones take up 86%. These receptors have no identified antigens. All patients picked for sequencing had shown, by flow cytometry, an expansion of CD8+CD57+ cells. Study outcomes and limitations: Total CD4+ and CD8+ pools in patients were more diverse than the CD8+CD57+ cells of those patients.

The sequenced sample was CD8+CD57+ T cells sorted from PBMCs. Specified subset: bead-enriched CD8+CD57+ effector memory T cells from SAA patients. All receptors derive from a human donor with aplastic anemia.

This clonotype has a count of ten or more. V usage is TRBV7-8 and J usage is TRBJ2-5, with 8 bases identical to TRBD2. Per germline, CDR1 SGHVS and CDR2 FQNEAQ. This CDR3 is built from 15 residues. With 6 bases clipped from V and 1 base from J, the junction kept 7 bases outside the gene matches. The CDR3 DNA follows: TGTGCCAGCAGTTACGGGGGGGCCATCCAAGAGACCCAGTACTTC. This gives the protein CASSYGGAIQETQYF.

The J gene is TRBJ2-1, the V gene TRBV13; D may be TRBD2 (6 bases). CDR1 and CDR2 (germline): PRHDT, FYEKMQ (reference sequence). V was shortened by 8 bases and J by 5 bases, with 28 bases between the two germline ends. The CDR3 is made up of 18 amino acids. The CDR3 DNA is TGTGCCAGCCGCCTGATAAGCGGACCCGAGTGGGGGGACAATGAGCAGTTCTTC. This sequence encodes CASRLISGPEWGDNEQFF.

This clonotype came up a few times. V and J are TRBV2 and TRBJ2-7, with D possibly TRBD2 on 6 matching bases. The CDR3 runs 11 residues. CDR1 and CDR2 from the germline V gene are SNHLY and FYNNEI. Trimming left V 4 bases short and J 9 bases short, with 10 bases between. This chain's CDR3 is CASSAERVQYF. The CDR3 DNA reads TGTGCCAGCAGTGCCGAGCGGGTGCAGTACTTC. Full variable domain (rest looked up from reference TRBV2 and TRBJ2-7): EPEVTQTPSHQVTQMGQEVILRCVPISNHLYFYWYRQILGQKVEFLVSFYNNEISEKSEIFDDQFSVERPDGSNFTLKIRSTKLEDSAMYFCASSAERVQYFGPGTRLTVT.

V and J are TRBV15 and TRBJ1-6; 7 bases are shared with TRBD1. The CDR3 has 15 residues. Germline V gene lookup returns CDR1 LNHNV and CDR2 YYDKDF (reference sequence). V was clipped by 3 bases and J by 8 bases; unmatched bases: 7. The CDR3 nucleotides are TGTGCCACCAGCAGCTCGGGACAGCTGGATTCACCCCTCCACTTT. Amino acids: CATSSSGQLDSPLHF.

This clonotype is categorized as medium-sized. The chain employs TRBV24-1 and TRBJ2-7, with 7 bases aligning to TRBD2. The CDR3 contains 15 residues. Germline V lookup: CDR1 KGHDR, CDR2 SFDVKD. With 9 bases clipped from V and 2 bases from J, the junction kept 12 bases outside the gene matches. CDR3 loop: CATLQIDAGAYEQYF. The CDR3 coding sequence is TGTGCCACCCTACAGATTGACGCGGGAGCCTACGAGCAGTACTTC.

This clonotype was seen a single time. With a much larger clone just one base away, this may be a read error. The genes are TRBV15 and TRBJ1-6; TRBD1 matches 7 bases. This CDR3 has 15 amino acids. CDR1 is LNHNV, CDR2 YYDKDF, per germline (reference sequence). The J segment lost 6 bases and the V segment lost 1 base, leaving 3 bases of the junction unmatched. The CDR3 region is CATSRGSGGNSPLHF. In nucleotides, the CDR3 is TGTGCCACCAGCAGAGGGTCAGGGGGTAATTCACCCCTCCACTTT.

This clonotype was found many times. The chain couples TRBV2 to TRBJ2-1; 10 nucleotides match TRBD2. The CDR3 consists of 16 residues. Trimming took 3 bases from V and 2 from J; bases not matched to a gene: 4. Germline V gives CDR1 SNHLY, CDR2 FYNNEI. CDR3: CASSDPGLAAYNEQFF. CDR3 nucleotide sequence: TGTGCCAGCAGTGATCCAGGACTAGCGGCCTACAATGAGCAGTTCTTC.

This clonotype was counted ten times or more. The chain links TRBV6-2 or TRBV6-3 to TRBJ2-1, with a possible D match to TRBD2 (6 bases). Germline-derived CDR1 and CDR2 are MNHEY and SVGEGT. The CDR3 extends over 16 amino acids. V was pared by 6 bases and J by 1 base, with 16 bases between. The CDR3 nucleotides read TGTGCCAGCAGCGGCCCGAGCGGGCAATCCTACAATGAGCAGTTCTTC. This gives the protein CASSGPSGQSYNEQFF.

V gene TRBV11-2 combines with J gene TRBJ2-1; 7 bases align to TRBD2. The CDR3 covers 19 residues. The germline CDR1 and CDR2 sequences are SGHAT and FQNNGV. After removal of 2 bases from V and 6 bases from J, the junction contained 19 bases not matched to a gene. The CDR3 loop is CASSLYWGRTRKLGNEQFF. CDR3 DNA sequence: TGTGCCAGCAGCTTATATTGGGGGAGGACTAGAAAGTTGGGCAATGAGCAGTTCTTC.

This chain joins TRBV19 and TRBJ1-2; D remains ambiguous. Trimming cost V 2 bases and J 0 bases, with 10 bases left between them. CDR3 length: 15 amino acids. From germline, CDR1 is LNHDA and CDR2 SQIVND (reference sequence). CDR3 sequence (DNA): TGTGCCAGTAGTATATTCTTATGTGCTAACTATGGCTACACCTTC. The encoded protein is CASSIFLCANYGYTF.

The gene calls are TRBV2 and TRBJ2-7, with 10 bases identical to TRBD1. Per germline, CDR1 SNHLY and CDR2 FYNNEI. CDR3 length: 12 residues. V was pared by 10 bases and J by 9 bases, with 9 bases of the junction left unmatched. The chain's CDR3 is CATGTGASGQYF. The CDR3 DNA reads TGTGCCACCGGGACAGGGGCCAGCGGGCAGTACTTC.

This clonotype was detected a few times. This rearrangement joins TRBV7-2 to TRBJ2-7; D possibly uses TRBD1 or TRBD2 (5 bases each). Germline CDR1 is SGHTA and CDR2 is FQGNSA. V shed 5 bases and J shed 2 bases, with 10 bases lying between them. The CDR3 has 13 amino acids. CDR3 amino acids: CASSRDGTYEQYF. In DNA form, the CDR3 reads TGTGCCAGCAGCCGGGACGGTACCTACGAGCAGTACTTC.

About this clonotype: No DNA is shown, since the ends of the CDR3 on it are uncertain; the CDR3 is the one TCRdb lists. This chain joins TRBV14 and TRBJ1-5; the table's D call, TRBD1, was not checked against the DNA. The CDR3 sequence runs 22 residues, both termini included. The germline CDR1 and CDR2 sequences are SGHDN and FVKESK. CDR3 sequence reads: CASSQVRQGGEKLFFGSGTQHF.

This clonotype was recorded once. V is TRBV7-8 and J is TRBJ2-7; 15 bases map to TRBD2. The CDR3 extends over 16 amino acids. With 3 bases clipped from V and 7 bases from J, the junction kept 7 bases outside the gene matches. Looked up from germline, CDR1 is SGHVS and CDR2 is FQNEAQ. The CDR3 DNA follows: TGTGCCAGCAGCTTGGGGACTAGCGGGGGGAAAAATGAGCAGTACTTC. Translation: CASSLGTSGGKNEQYF.

This clonotype was recorded many times. V and J are TRBV13 and TRBJ1-2; no definite D call. The CDR3 spans 12 residues. Per the germline V gene, CDR1 is PRHDT and CDR2 is FYEKMQ (reference sequence). Trimming stripped 2 bases from V and 6 bases from J, with 7 bases between. As DNA, the CDR3 is TGTGCCAGCAGCTTACGATCGGATGGCTACACCTTC. Encoded protein: CASSLRSDGYTF.

The J gene is TRBJ2-7, the V gene TRBV27, with D perhaps matching TRBD1 (6 bases). The V gene lost 4 bases and the J gene lost 3 bases, with 10 bases spanning the gap. The CDR3 runs to 13 residues. CDR1 MNHEY and CDR2 SMNVEV come from the germline V gene (reference sequence). The CDR3 reads CASSSGAGYEQYF. DNA of the CDR3: TGTGCCAGCAGTTCAGGGGCGGGCTACGAGCAGTACTTC.

The CDR3: CASSADRGAFF. For the CDR3, the DNA is TGCGCCAGCAGCGCGGACAGGGGTGCTTTCTTT. The gene calls are TRBV5-1 and TRBJ1-1; 9 bases are a match to TRBD1. Losses at the gene ends were 4 bases for V and 11 bases for J; bases not matched to a gene: 3. This CDR3 is 11 amino acids long. Germline V CDR1 and CDR2: SGHRS, YFSETQ.

The rearrangement uses TRBV19 and TRBJ1-4, with 8 positions matching TRBD1. V was pared by 7 bases and J by 2 bases, with 3 bases of the junction left unmatched. Germline values: CDR1 LNHDA, CDR2 SQIVND (reference sequence). CDR3 length: 14 residues. In DNA form, the CDR3 reads TGTGCCAGTACAGGGGGCTGGACTAATGAAAAACTGTTTTTT. Its translation is CASTGGWTNEKLFF.

This clonotype was seen a single time. The CDR3 nucleotides read TGTGCCAGTAGTGGGGCCGCCGTCTCACCCCTCCACTTT. Amino acid sequence: CASSGAAVSPLHF. The V gene is TRBV19, the J gene TRBJ1-6; a weak D match, TRBD1 (5 bases). Trimming left V 5 bases short and J 10 bases short, with 12 bases between. Germline V gene data show CDR1 as LNHDA and CDR2 as SQIVND (reference sequence). This CDR3 contains 13 residues.

The rearrangement uses TRBV12-3 or TRBV12-4 and TRBJ2-1; weak D call: TRBD1 (5 bases). The CDR3 is 13 residues long. The V gene lost 1 base and the J gene lost 5 bases, with 6 bases spanning the gap. CDR3 coding DNA: TGTGCCAGCAGTTTAGGACAGAACAATGAGCAGTTCTTC. This gives the protein CASSLGQNNEQFF.

The rearrangement links TRBV5-5 to TRBJ2-7; TRBD2 matches at 11 bases. The germline gives CDR1 SGHKS, CDR2 YYEKEE (reference sequence). This CDR3 is 14 amino acids long. V trimming: 3 bases; J trimming: 6 bases; junction bases outside the gene matches: 5. This chain's CDR3 is CASSYGGTSGEQYF. The CDR3 region has the DNA TGTGCCAGCAGCTACGGCGGGACTAGCGGCGAGCAGTACTTC.

V and J are TRBV5-6 and TRBJ1-2; 7 bases fit TRBD1. CDR1 is SGHDT and CDR2 is YYEEEE in the germline V gene. V lost 4 bases, J lost 5 bases, and 5 bases stayed unmatched. The CDR3 spans 13 residues. Written as DNA, the CDR3 is TGTGCCAGCAGCCCAGACAGGGAGTATGGCTACACCTTC. It codes for CASSPDREYGYTF.

This clonotype was counted a few times. V is TRBV20-1 and J is TRBJ2-5; D assignment may be TRBD1 or TRBD2 (5 bases each). CDR1 is DFQATT and CDR2 is SNEGSKA in the germline V gene (reference sequence). V lost 0 bases to trimming and J lost 1 base, with 9 bases between them. The CDR3 length is 14 residues. The CDR3 loop is CSAREGVAQETQYF. The CDR3, as DNA: TGCAGTGCTAGAGAGGGGGTAGCCCAAGAGACCCAGTACTTC.

A few counts support this clonotype. The V gene is TRBV2, the J gene TRBJ2-1; 9 nucleotides agree with TRBD1. CDR1 and CDR2 (germline): SNHLY, FYNNEI. The V and J ends lost 10 bases and 0 bases, in that order; junction bases with no gene match: 10. CDR3 size: 16 residues. CDR3 DNA: TGTGCCAACCGCGGGGGACAGGGCCACTCCTACAATGAGCAGTTCTTC. It is translated as CANRGGQGHSYNEQFF.

This clonotype has a handful of counts. This chain connects TRBV2 to TRBJ2-1, with 10 bases that match TRBD2. V shed 4 bases, J shed 8 bases, and the junction held 8 bases outside the gene matches. Germline CDR1 is SNHLY and CDR2 is FYNNEI. This CDR3 contains 15 residues. CDR3 in DNA: TGTGCCAGCAGTGTAATCAGCGGGAGGGCAGATGAGCAGTTCTTC. This gives the protein CASSVISGRADEQFF.

There are a few counts of this clonotype. This rearrangement joins TRBV15 to TRBJ2-7; 10 nucleotides agree with TRBD1. Germline values: CDR1 LNHNV, CDR2 YYDKDF (reference sequence). This CDR3 has 17 residues. Trimming cost V 3 bases and J 6 bases; bases outside gene matches: 14. The CDR3 nucleotides are TGTGCCACCAGCAGCCAAGTCGGACAGGGGGGCCCCTTCGAGCAGTACTTC. It yields the protein CATSSQVGQGGPFEQYF.

This clonotype was seen many times. The rearrangement joins TRBV6-4 to TRBJ2-3, with TRBD2 identical over 8 bases. This CDR3 comprises 15 residues. The germline CDR1 and CDR2 sequences are MRHNA and SNTAGT. V lost 0 bases and J lost 5; bases outside the gene matches: 4. The CDR3 DNA follows: TGTGCCAGCAGTGACTCGCGCGGGGGGATAGATACGCAGTATTTT. Its protein is CASSDSRGGIDTQYF.

This clonotype has more than one count but fewer than ten. The chain carries TRBV19 and TRBJ2-7, with TRBD2 as a possible D gene (5 bases). The CDR3 spans 10 residues. V lost 10 bases and J 4 bases, leaving 8 bases between the germline ends. Germline V lookup: CDR1 LNHDA, CDR2 SQIVND (reference sequence). The DNA of the CDR3 is TGTGCCACCGGGGATTACGAGCAGTACTTC. This codes for CATGDYEQYF.

This clonotype has ten or more counts. This sequence joins TRBV4-1 and TRBJ1-4, with 10 bases aligning to TRBD1. With V trimmed by 2 bases and J by 0 bases, 9 bases remained unmatched. Per germline, CDR1 MGHRA and CDR2 YSYEKL. This CDR3 contains 19 residues. CDR3 nucleotide sequence: TGCGCCAGCAGCCAAACCCAGGGACAGGGGAGTGCAACTAATGAAAAACTGTTTTTT. This codes for CASSQTQGQGSATNEKLFF.

This clonotype came up a few times. The chain combines TRBV20-1 with TRBJ2-5, with TRBD1 identical over 8 bases. This CDR3 comprises 15 residues. V was pared by 0 bases and J by 5 bases, with 8 bases of the junction left unmatched. The germline gives CDR1 DFQATT, CDR2 SNEGSKA (reference sequence). The CDR3 loop reads CSARDERDRMETQYF. The CDR3 DNA reads as TGCAGTGCTAGAGATGAACGGGACAGGATGGAGACCCAGTACTTC.

The rearrangement uses TRBV7-2 and TRBJ2-7; TRBD1 matches 9 bases. In germline, CDR1 is SGHTA, CDR2 FQGNSA. The length of the CDR3 is 15 residues. V trimming: 5 bases; J trimming: 2 bases; junction bases outside the gene matches: 7. The CDR3 reads CASSLGQGPAYEQYF. CDR3 in DNA: TGTGCCAGCAGCCTAGGACAGGGGCCCGCCTACGAGCAGTACTTC.